This TCR beta chain is from a study of cytomegalovirus exposure and HLA in healthy donors. PCR was performed using 60 Vbeta and 13 Jbeta primers. Here immunoSEQ multiplex PCR was the method, and the copy in TCRdb shows in-frame clones only, minus some. In the table there are approximately 64,000 clones, around 74% of which are singletons. To note about this clone: Its specificity is not known.

Study results and limitations: Among TCR beta chains, those listed as cytomegalovirus-associated numbered over 150.

Germline CDR1 is SEHNR and CDR2 is FQNEAQ (reference sequence). The CDR3 length is 15 residues. The V and J ends lost 2 bases and 3 bases respectively, with 11 bases between them. The TCR sequence derives from a male donor in good health and CMV-seropositive. The sequenced sample consisted of PBMCs. J is TRBJ1-5 and V is TRBV7-9; tentative D call: TRBD1 (5 bases). This CDR3 reads CASSLNGGNNQPQHF. CDR3 bases: TGTGCCAGCAGCTTAAACGGGGGAAACAATCAGCCCCAGCATTTT. Based on the CDR3 plus reference TRBV7-9 and TRBJ1-5, the full variable domain is DTGVSQNPRHKITKRGQNVTFRCDPISEHNRLYWYRQTLGQGPEFLTYFQNEAQLEKSRLLSDRFSAERPKGSFSTLEIQRTEQGDSAMYLCASSLNGGNNQPQHFGDGTRLSIL.